This is a list of T cell receptor beta chains from one sample in a study of blood T cell repertoires in COVID-19. Only in-frame clones appear in the TCRdb table, and some are missing; sequencing was by immunoSEQ multiplex PCR. Of around 120,000 clones listed, around four fifths are singletons. The sequenced sample consisted of peripheral blood. Every receptor here comes from a man aged 25 to 40 with acute or convalescent COVID-19. Each CDR3 is given with its conserved first and last residue. A D gene is named only where the DNA matches it firmly. Part of the rows lack a size; the others show once, few, many or a class for expanded clones.

cdr3_nt	cdr3_aa	d_call	clone_size	v_call	j_call
TGTGCCAGCAGTTACTGGCAGGGGAACACTGAAGCTTTCTTT	CASSYWQGNTEAFF	NA	once	TRBV6-5	TRBJ1-1
TGTGCCAGCAGTCCCGGGAGGGTAGATGCCGGGGAGCTGTTTTTT	CASSPGRVDAGELFF	TRBD2	NA	TRBV25-1	TRBJ2-2
TGTGCCATCAGTGAGTCCTTTAGCACAGATACGCAGTATTTT	CAISESFSTDTQYF	NA	NA	TRBV10-3	TRBJ2-3
TGTGCCAGCGGCGGGGGAGAGGAGACCCAGTACTTC	CASGGGEETQYF	TRBD2	NA	TRBV5-5	TRBJ2-5
TGTGCCAGTAGTATAGGCGCTTATAATGAGCAGTTCTTC	CASSIGAYNEQFF	NA	NA	TRBV19	TRBJ2-1
TGTGCCTGGAGTAGGCCCCGGACAGGGGGAAATTCACCCCTCCACTTT	CAWSRPRTGGNSPLHF	TRBD1	NA	TRBV30	TRBJ1-6
TGTGCCTGGAGTGTTCCCGGGACCTACGAGCAGTACTTC	CAWSVPGTYEQYF	NA	NA	TRBV30	TRBJ2-7
TGTGCCAGCAGTGAAGGGACAGTGCCCGGGGGGGTCTATGGCTACACCTTC	CASSEGTVPGGVYGYTF	NA	NA	TRBV6-1	TRBJ1-2
TGTGCTAGTGGTCCTCAGGGGAACACTGAAGCTTTCTTT	CASGPQGNTEAFF	NA	NA	TRBV12-5	TRBJ1-1
TGTGCCAGCAGTTACCCACAGGGTGGTATTAGCTCCTACAATGAGCAGTTCTTC	CASSYPQGGISSYNEQFF	NA	NA	TRBV6-2/TRBV6-3	TRBJ2-1
TGTGCCACCAGCAGAGATGAGACATCGCAGTTCTTC	CATSRDETSQFF	NA	once	TRBV15	TRBJ2-1
TGTGCCAGCAGCCAGGCTGGACTAGCGGGTGGCAATGAGCAGTTCTTC	CASSQAGLAGGNEQFF	TRBD2	NA	TRBV3-1/TRBV3-2	TRBJ2-1
TGTGCCAGTAGTTGGGGCAGGGGTTACACTGAAGCTTTCTTT	CASSWGRGYTEAFF	NA	NA	TRBV19	TRBJ1-1
TGCGCCAGCAGCTCCCAGGGAGGGGACACTGAAGCTTTCTTT	CASSSQGGDTEAFF	NA	NA	TRBV5-1	TRBJ1-1
TGTGCCAGCAGCCCGCGACAGGGCGCCTACGAGCAGTACTTC	CASSPRQGAYEQYF	TRBD1	few	TRBV9	TRBJ2-7
TGTGCCAGCAGTGTCGGGACAGGGGCAAATGAGCAGTTCTTC	CASSVGTGANEQFF	TRBD1	NA	TRBV6-4	TRBJ2-1
TGTGCCAGCAGTCTCGGTGTGGGACAGGGGTACGAGCAGTACTTC	CASSLGVGQGYEQYF	TRBD1	few	TRBV6-5	TRBJ2-7
TGTGCCAGTACCCTTTTCACAGGAGATAACACCGGGGAGCTGTTTTTT	CASTLFTGDNTGELFF	NA	NA	TRBV19	TRBJ2-2
TGTGCCAGCAGCCAAGACTGGGCGGGGGTTCGGAACACTGAAGCTTTCTTT	CASSQDWAGVRNTEAFF	NA	NA	TRBV3-1/TRBV3-2	TRBJ1-1
TGTGCCAGCAGCCGGAAGGGGACAGGGCAGGATGTCTATGGCTACACCTTC	CASSRKGTGQDVYGYTF	TRBD1	NA	TRBV14	TRBJ1-2